This record covers a single T cell receptor (beta chain). The sample is drawn from a study of blood T cell repertoires in COVID-19. Study at large: Whether acute or convalescent, the COVID-19 samples came from the United States, Italy and Spain. From T cells, B-cell-depleted T cells, or PBMCs came the material, which was cDNA or gDNA.

Per the authors' pipeline: Estimation of nucleated cell counts was performed using reference gene primer amplification. Sequencing was performed with immunoSEQ multiplex PCR; in TCRdb, only in-frame clones are kept and a portion is missing. The V and J calls and clone size are taken from that table; D and trimming were inferred from the DNA. This table has about 130,000 clones, approximately 86% appearing once. The V end was cut by 0 bases, the J end by 3 bases, with 5 bases between. Germline assignment: CDR1 SEHNR and CDR2 FQNEAQ (reference sequence). This CDR3 spans 13 amino acids. The source of this sequence is a woman in her 50s who had recovered from COVID-19. Material: peripheral blood. J is TRBJ1-2 and V is TRBV7-9; D not resolved. CDR3 DNA: TGTGCCAGCAGCTTAGCCCGGGACTATGGCTACACCTTC. This encodes CASSLARDYGYTF. The full variable domain, in which reference TRBV7-9 and TRBJ1-2 provide the parts outside the CDR3, is DTGVSQNPRHKITKRGQNVTFRCDPISEHNRLYWYRQTLGQGPEFLTYFQNEAQLEKSRLLSDRFSAERPKGSFSTLEIQRTEQGDSAMYLCASSLARDYGYTFGSGTRLTVV.